Below are 13 T cell receptor beta chains sequenced from a single sample in a study of early T cells in non-severe SARS-CoV-2 infection. MiXCR was run by TCRdb on the 5' RACE reads, yielding one entry per CDR3 protein. The data show approximately 60,000 distinct CDR3 sequences, 7% to 10% seen once. This specimen consisted of whole blood, obtained at baseline. These receptor sequences come from an adult who was a healthcare worker with PCR-confirmed SARS-CoV-2 infection or an uninfected control (not recorded which).

This clonotype was observed a single time. V usage is TRBV7-9 and J usage is TRBJ1-2; D remains ambiguous. Between the trimmed V and J ends, which lost 9 bases and 5 bases, there was a span of 10 bases. Germline V CDR1 and CDR2: SEHNR, FQNEAQ (reference sequence). This CDR3 is 11 amino acids long. Written as DNA, the CDR3 is TGTGCCAGTTACACAGTATATGGCTACACCTTC. Protein sequence: CASYTVYGYTF.

This clonotype was picked up a small number of times. The gene calls are TRBV4-2 and TRBJ1-6; no clear D. The V end lost 3 bases, the J end lost 10 bases, and 16 bases lay between the germline ends. Germline V gene sequence: CDR1 LGHNA, CDR2 YNFKEQ. The CDR3 is 15 residues long. CDR3 in amino acids: CASSQGRRQWSPLHF. CDR3 in DNA: TGTGCCAGCAGCCAGGGCCGAAGACAATGGTCACCCCTCCACTTT.

In this sample, this clonotype turned up a few times. The rearrangement joins TRBV5-6 to TRBJ2-1; the D gene is possibly TRBD2 (6 bases). Germline CDR1 is SGHDT and CDR2 is YYEEEE. Trimming stripped 9 bases from V and 0 bases from J, with 16 bases between. The CDR3 runs 15 residues. CDR3 DNA sequence: TGTGCCACTGGACTACCGGGAAGCTCCTACAATGAGCAGTTCTTC. It translates to CATGLPGSSYNEQFF.

This clonotype has only a few counts. This chain uses TRBV5-1 with TRBJ2-5, with TRBD2 identical over 15 bases. The CDR3 runs to 17 residues. The germline gives CDR1 SGHRS, CDR2 YFSETQ. Unmatched junction bases numbered 7, after V lost 4 bases and J lost 3 bases. CDR3: CASSPWTSGRDKETQYF. The CDR3 DNA sequence: TGCGCCAGCAGCCCATGGACTAGCGGGAGGGATAAAGAGACCCAGTACTTC. The variable domain in full, completed from reference TRBV5-1 and TRBJ2-5, reads KAGVTQTPRYLIKTRGQQVTLSCSPISGHRSVSWYQQTPGQGLQFLFEYFSETQRNKGNFPGRFSGRQFSNSRSEMNVSTLELGDSALYLCASSPWTSGRDKETQYFGPGTRLLVL.

This clonotype was found many times. For the CDR3, the DNA is TGTGCCAGCAGCGCGACAGGGGCTAACTATGGCTACACCTTC. As protein: CASSATGANYGYTF. The chain carries TRBV9 and TRBJ1-2; 8 nucleotides agree with TRBD1. Trimming cost V 3 bases and J 0 bases; bases outside gene matches: 1. The CDR3 covers 14 residues. Germline CDR1 and CDR2: SGDLS and YYNGEE. Supplemented by reference TRBV9 and TRBJ1-2, the full variable domain reads DSGVTQTPKHLITATGQRVTLRCSPRSGDLSVYWYQQSLDQGLQFLIQYYNGEERAKGNILERFSAQQFPDLHSELNLSSLELGDSALYFCASSATGANYGYTFGSGTRLTVV.

This clonotype was counted at least ten times. This rearrangement joins TRBV7-9 to TRBJ2-2; TRBD1 matches 10 bases. Trimming at V came to 10 bases and at J to 2 bases, leaving 7 bases not matched to a gene. Germline V gives CDR1 SEHNR, CDR2 FQNEAQ (reference sequence). The CDR3 has 15 amino acids. The CDR3 reads CANGPTGGNTGELFF. CDR3 coding DNA: TGTGCCAACGGACCGACAGGGGGCAACACCGGGGAGCTGTTTTTT.

DNA for the CDR3: TGTGCCAGTACCCCAGCCCTGGGACTAGCGGGAGCTGGGGCCAACGTCCTGACTTTC. This sequence encodes CASTPALGLAGAGANVLTF. The chain uses TRBV19 and TRBJ2-6, with 14 positions matching TRBD2. The J segment lost 2 bases and the V segment lost 7 bases, leaving 10 bases of the junction unmatched. This CDR3 spans 19 amino acids. CDR1 LNHDA and CDR2 SQIVND come from the germline V gene (reference sequence).

In its sample, this clonotype was seen many times. The chain is built from TRBV7-9 and TRBJ1-1, with D unclear. Germline V gene data show CDR1 as SEHNR and CDR2 as FQNEAQ (reference sequence). This CDR3 is built from 16 residues. V lost 6 bases to trimming and J lost 0 bases, with 17 bases between them. The DNA for the CDR3 is TGTGCCAGCAGTTCGAGTTACGGGGAGATGAACACTGAAGCTTTCTTT. This encodes CASSSSYGEMNTEAFF.

The genes are TRBV4-2 and TRBJ2-7; 8 bases line up with TRBD1. Germline CDR1 is LGHNA and CDR2 is YNFKEQ. The V gene end was trimmed by 0 bases and the J gene end by 2 bases; junction bases not matched to a gene: 3. This CDR3 is 15 amino acids long. DNA for the CDR3: TGTGCCAGCAGCCAAGACAGGGGGCAACCCTACGAGCAGTACTTC. Its protein product is CASSQDRGQPYEQYF.

There are many counts of this clonotype. The chain employs TRBV20-1 and TRBJ2-4; 8 bases align to TRBD1. With 4 bases clipped from V and 5 bases from J, the junction kept 4 bases outside the gene matches. CDR1 and CDR2 from the germline V gene are DFQATT and SNEGSKA (reference sequence). The length of the CDR3 is 13 residues. The CDR3 DNA reads TGCAGTGCTACCGGACAGGGCCAAAACATTCAGTACTTC. Translation gives CSATGQGQNIQYF.

The rearrangement uses TRBV7-2 and TRBJ2-5, with a weak D call TRBD2 (6 bases). The CDR3 covers 15 residues. Germline lookup yields CDR1 SGHTA and CDR2 FQGNSA. V was clipped by 1 base and J by 6 bases, with 15 bases between them. The chain's CDR3 is CASSLGLEGSQTQYF. The CDR3 coding sequence is TGTGCCAGCAGCTTAGGACTGGAGGGCTCTCAGACCCAGTACTTC.

The chain recombines TRBV7-8 with TRBJ2-3; D gene uncertain. V dropped 5 bases and J dropped 6 bases, with 12 bases sitting between them. The CDR3 is 13 amino acids. Germline V gene lookup returns CDR1 SGHVS and CDR2 FQNEAQ. The CDR3 reads CASSAAILDTQYF. The CDR3, as DNA: TGTGCCAGCAGCGCCGCAATTTTGGATACGCAGTATTTT.

This clonotype qualifies as medium-sized. The chain combines TRBV7-8 with TRBJ2-1, with a weak D call TRBD1 (5 bases). The CDR3 loop spans 15 amino acids. Germline-derived CDR1 and CDR2 are SGHVS and FQNEAQ. With 1 base removed from V and 2 bases from J, the gap between germline ends came to 9 bases. The CDR3 nucleotides read TGTGCCAGCAGCTTAGGGCAGGGTGCCTACAATGAGCAGTTCTTC. Its translation is CASSLGQGAYNEQFF.